Listed here are 23 T cell receptor beta chains from one sample, sequenced in a study of blood T cell repertoires in COVID-19. Repertoires were generated with immunoSEQ multiplex PCR, while TCRdb's copy carries only in-frame clones and drops some. The table shows 92,000 or so clones, with approximately 75% occurring only once. Source material: peripheral blood. These receptors all come from a woman aged 80 or over with acute or convalescent COVID-19.

This clone was recorded a few times. The chain carries TRBV5-6 and TRBJ1-2; TRBD1 matches at 11 bases. The CDR3 has 14 amino acids. CDR1 is SGHDT, CDR2 YYEEEE, per germline. The trim removed 4 bases at V and 7 bases at J, leaving 6 bases unmatched. DNA for the CDR3: TGTGCCAGCAGCCTGGGACAGGGGGAAATTGGCTACACCTTC. Translating gives CASSLGQGEIGYTF.

This clone was recorded only once. The chain combines TRBV10-3 with TRBJ1-2, with TRBD1 matching over 7 bases. V dropped 4 bases and J dropped 6; count of bases not matched to a gene: 8. CDR3 length: 14 amino acids. The germline gives CDR1 ENHRY, CDR2 SYGVKD. The chain's CDR3 is CAISVTGAENGYTF. The CDR3 bases are TGTGCCATCAGTGTTACAGGGGCGGAAAATGGCTACACCTTC.

The rearrangement joins TRBV5-1 to TRBJ1-2; TRBD1 might be the D (5 bases). This CDR3 comprises 15 residues. Germline V gene sequence: CDR1 SGHRS, CDR2 YFSETQ. V was trimmed by 1 base and J by 0 bases, leaving 10 bases between them. The CDR3 protein is CASSLLGQSNYGYTF. The CDR3 bases are TGCGCCAGCAGCTTGTTGGGGCAATCTAACTATGGCTACACCTTC.

This clone was observed a handful of times. J is TRBJ1-5 and V is TRBV6-2 or TRBV6-3; D is ambiguous. Germline CDR1 and CDR2: MNHEY and SVGEGT. The V end lost 2 bases, the J end lost 6 bases, and 23 bases lay between the germline ends. This CDR3 is 18 amino acids long. Here the CDR3 reads CASSYRGLREGVGQPQHF. CDR3 bases: TGTGCCAGCAGTTACCGCGGGCTCCGGGAGGGAGTTGGTCAGCCCCAGCATTTT.

The chain links TRBV27 to TRBJ2-7, with D perhaps TRBD1 (5 bases). V shed 6 bases and J shed 1 base, with 19 bases lying between them. In germline, CDR1 is MNHEY, CDR2 SMNVEV (reference sequence). This CDR3 contains 16 residues. CDR3 in amino acids: CASSPRTPRWSYEQYF. The CDR3 coding sequence is TGTGCCAGCAGCCCCCGGACACCCCGGTGGTCCTACGAGCAGTACTTC.

This clone appeared a few times. V usage is TRBV11-3 and J usage is TRBJ2-1; D perhaps matches TRBD2 (6 bases). With 1 base removed from V and 9 bases from J, the gap between germline ends came to 13 bases. The germline V gene has CDR1 SGHNT and CDR2 YENEEA. This CDR3 contains 14 residues. CDR3 DNA: TGTGCCAGCAGCTTAGCGAGGCTGGGGGGTGAGCAGTTCTTC. Residues: CASSLARLGGEQFF. The full variable domain, with the rest looked up from reference TRBV11-3 and TRBJ2-1, is EAGVVQSPRYKIIEKKQPVAFWCNPISGHNTLYWYLQNLGQGPELLIRYENEEAVDDSQLPKDRFSAERLKGVDSTLKIQPAELGDSAVYLCASSLARLGGEQFFGPGTRLTVL.

The chain has TRBV28 and TRBJ1-1, with 8 bases fitting TRBD1. Looked up from germline, CDR1 is MDHEN and CDR2 is SYDVKM. The trim removed 5 bases at V and 11 bases at J, leaving 4 bases unmatched. The CDR3 is 11 amino acids. The CDR3: CASSQGARAFF. The DNA for the CDR3 is TGTGCCAGCAGTCAGGGGGCGAGGGCTTTCTTT.

This chain uses TRBV19 with TRBJ1-1, with 7 bases identical to TRBD1. V shed 7 bases and J 3 bases; nucleotides not matched to a gene: 11. The CDR3 runs 15 residues. From germline, CDR1 is LNHDA and CDR2 SQIVND (reference sequence). CDR3 nucleotides: TGTGCCAGTACGTTCCGGGACAGCTCTTACACTGAAGCTTTCTTT. This sequence encodes CASTFRDSSYTEAFF.

V and J are TRBV7-8 and TRBJ1-6, with D possibly being TRBD1 (6 bases). CDR3 length: 14 amino acids. The germline V and J ends were trimmed by 4 bases and 7 bases, with 11 bases remaining between them. The germline V gene has CDR1 SGHVS and CDR2 FQNEAQ. The CDR3 is CASSWADRNSPLHF. The CDR3 DNA follows: TGTGCCAGCAGCTGGGCTGACAGGAATTCACCCCTCCACTTT.

The V call is TRBV4-1, the J call TRBJ2-7, with 9 bases lining up with TRBD1. Per germline, CDR1 MGHRA and CDR2 YSYEKL. V shed 4 bases and J 4 bases; nucleotides not matched to a gene: 14. The CDR3 runs to 17 residues. This chain's CDR3 is CASSRDHARQGVYEQYF. For the CDR3, the DNA is TGCGCCAGCAGCCGGGACCACGCGCGACAGGGGGTGTACGAGCAGTACTTC.

The chain uses TRBV7-2 and TRBJ2-2; 7 bases are a match to TRBD1. V was clipped by 3 bases and J by 1 base; unmatched bases: 5. CDR3 length equals 16 residues. Germline CDR1 SGHTA, CDR2 FQGNSA. The CDR3 DNA follows: TGTGCCAGCAGCTTCACAGGGGTGTTGAACACCGGGGAGCTGTTTTTT. It codes for CASSFTGVLNTGELFF. The whole variable domain, remainder taken from reference TRBV7-2 and TRBJ2-2, is GAGVSQSPSNKVTEKGKDVELRCDPISGHTALYWYRQSLGQGLEFLIYFQGNSAPDKSGLPSDRFSAERTGGSVSTLTIQRTQQEDSAVYLCASSFTGVLNTGELFFGEGSRLTVL.

This clone was recorded only once. The V call is TRBV7-2, the J call TRBJ1-1, with D tentatively TRBD1 (6 bases). Germline V gene sequence: CDR1 SGHTA, CDR2 FQGNSA. The germline V and J ends were trimmed by 4 bases and 4 bases, with 13 bases remaining between them. The CDR3 runs to 14 residues. CDR3 protein: CASSWAGVGTEAFF. CDR3 in DNA: TGTGCCAGCAGCTGGGCAGGGGTTGGCACTGAAGCTTTCTTT. Full variable domain (rest looked up from reference TRBV7-2 and TRBJ1-1): GAGVSQSPSNKVTEKGKDVELRCDPISGHTALYWYRQSLGQGLEFLIYFQGNSAPDKSGLPSDRFSAERTGGSVSTLTIQRTQQEDSAVYLCASSWAGVGTEAFFGQGTRLTVV.

V is TRBV10-3 and J is TRBJ1-2; D is perhaps TRBD1 (5 bases). V was clipped by 3 bases and J by 5 bases, with 13 bases between them. Germline CDR1 reads ENHRY; CDR2 reads SYGVKD. The CDR3 sequence is 14 residues long. Here the CDR3 reads CAISESIRGYGYTF. The CDR3 DNA sequence: TGTGCCATCAGTGAAAGTATCCGGGGGTATGGCTACACCTTC.

This clone was observed once. CDR3 DNA: TGCGCCAGCAGCTTGATGGCGGGACAGACGAACACTGAAGCTTTCTTT. Translated, it gives CASSLMAGQTNTEAFF. J is TRBJ1-1 and V is TRBV5-1, with 7 bases matching TRBD1. The CDR3 extends over 16 amino acids. Germline loops: CDR1 SGHRS, CDR2 YFSETQ. V trimming: 1 base; J trimming: 1 base; junction bases outside the gene matches: 7.

This clone was picked up a small number of times. The chain links TRBV9 to TRBJ1-1; 8 nucleotides agree with TRBD1. The J segment lost 4 bases and the V segment lost 0 bases, leaving 8 bases of the junction unmatched. From germline, CDR1 is SGDLS and CDR2 YYNGEE. CDR3 length: 16 residues. The CDR3 sequence: CASSVADQGAGTEAFF. The CDR3 region has the DNA TGTGCCAGCAGCGTAGCCGACCAGGGGGCCGGCACTGAAGCTTTCTTT.

This rearrangement joins TRBV10-3 to TRBJ1-3, with D perhaps matching TRBD1 (6 bases). V was cut by 6 bases and J by 1 base, with 16 bases left in between. Germline V lookup: CDR1 ENHRY, CDR2 SYGVKD. The CDR3 length is 16 residues. CDR3 DNA: TGTGCCATCAGCGCCGGGGGGGCCGGATCTGGAAACACCATATATTTT. It translates to CAISAGGAGSGNTIYF.

The V call is TRBV4-1, the J call TRBJ1-1; D unclear. Germline CDR1 reads MGHRA; CDR2 reads YSYEKL. The CDR3 contains 12 residues. Trimming pared 5 bases from V and 10 bases from J, leaving 14 bases between. CDR3 protein: CASSSREGRAFF. As DNA, the CDR3 is TGCGCCAGCAGCTCCCGGGAGGGTAGAGCTTTCTTT.

This clone was observed a few times. The chain combines TRBV19 with TRBJ2-1, with 7 bases matching TRBD2. Losses at the gene ends were 4 bases for V and 5 bases for J; bases not matched to a gene: 11. Germline lookup yields CDR1 LNHDA and CDR2 SQIVND (reference sequence). CDR3 length: 16 residues. CDR3 sequence reads: CASSTLGWGGNNEQFF. CDR3 DNA: TGTGCCAGTAGTACCTTAGGGTGGGGGGGTAACAATGAGCAGTTCTTC.

This clone was seen once. The V gene is TRBV4-1, the J gene TRBJ1-1; D may be TRBD1 (6 bases). CDR1 and CDR2 (germline): MGHRA, YSYEKL. V lost 4 bases, J lost 5 bases, and 14 bases lay in between. The CDR3 runs 14 residues. The CDR3 region is CASSRQDVGTEAFF. CDR3 bases: TGCGCCAGCAGCCGACAGGACGTGGGAACTGAAGCTTTCTTT.

In its sample, this clone was seen many times. The chain couples TRBV7-9 to TRBJ2-5; TRBD2 is a possible D gene (5 bases). V dropped 5 bases and J dropped 5 bases, with 12 bases sitting between them. The CDR3 spans 13 residues. CDR1 is SEHNR and CDR2 is FQNEAQ in the germline V gene (reference sequence). The CDR3 DNA is TGTGCCAGCAGCCGAGGGTCCGCGGAGACCCAGTACTTC. The encoded protein is CASSRGSAETQYF.

The CDR3: CASSFLPRRGNEKLFF. CDR3 DNA: TGTGCCAGCAGTTTTCTTCCCAGAAGGGGTAATGAAAAACTGTTTTTT. This chain joins TRBV27 and TRBJ1-4, with a possible D match to TRBD1 (5 bases). Trimming took 3 bases from V and 4 from J, leaving 15 bases between them. Per the germline V gene, CDR1 is MNHEY and CDR2 is SMNVEV (reference sequence). The CDR3 length is 16 residues.

The V call is TRBV18, the J call TRBJ1-2, with TRBD1 as a possible D gene (6 bases). CDR1 is KGHSH, CDR2 LQKENI, per germline. This CDR3 region has 12 residues. The V gene lost 3 bases and the J gene lost 8 bases, with 10 bases spanning the gap. The CDR3 loop reads CASSPAGEGYTF. CDR3 in DNA: TGTGCCAGCTCACCGGCAGGGGAAGGCTACACCTTC.

This clone was found a few times. The gene calls are TRBV28 and TRBJ1-2, with TRBD1 matching over 8 bases. CDR1 MDHEN and CDR2 SYDVKM come from the germline V gene. V was clipped by 3 bases and J by 8 bases; unmatched bases: 8. CDR3 length: 14 residues. Here the CDR3 reads CASSFPDRGGGYTF. The DNA for the CDR3 is TGTGCCAGCAGTTTCCCCGACAGGGGTGGCGGCTACACCTTC.